Below are 31 T cell receptor beta chains sequenced from a single sample in a study of blood T cells in healthy people across ages (dated by TCRdb to between 2014 and 2017). The library was prepared using 5' RACE. A second 7 to 11 cycle PCR used a sample-barcoded 5' primer and a J-beta primer mix. TCRdb itself trimmed the public reads at Q25 with fastp, ran MiXCR and retained productive beta chains. When rows share a CDR3 protein, they turn into one entry using the most common DNA and genes. In this sample the table shows some 1.8 million distinct CDR3 sequences, 35% to 50% of which occur a single time. The leading ten clones occupy under 30% of the sample. Sample: blood. Receptors were obtained from a human donor in good health.

This clonotype was picked up many times. The V call is TRBV12-3 or TRBV12-4, the J call TRBJ2-2, with D maybe TRBD1 (6 bases). This CDR3 region has 12 residues. Trimming pared 6 bases from V and 6 bases from J, leaving 8 bases between. CDR3 loop: CASRRQAGELFF. The CDR3 coding sequence is TGTGCCAGCAGGAGACAGGCCGGGGAGCTGTTTTTT.

The chain uses TRBV7-2 and TRBJ2-7; the D gene could be TRBD1 or TRBD2 (6 bases each). V lost 2 bases to trimming and J lost 4 bases, with 12 bases between them. The CDR3 length is 14 residues. Germline CDR1 reads SGHTA; CDR2 reads FQGNSA. CDR3 amino acids: CASSLQRGRYEQYF. The CDR3 DNA sequence: TGTGCCAGCAGCTTACAGAGGGGGAGGTACGAGCAGTACTTC.

This clonotype appeared a few times. V usage is TRBV7-2 and J usage is TRBJ2-2; D is undetermined. Germline lookup yields CDR1 SGHTA and CDR2 FQGNSA. Trimming took 5 bases from V and 3 from J, leaving 13 bases between them. There are 15 residues in the CDR3. The CDR3 protein is CASSLSVTHTGELFF. CDR3 bases: TGTGCCAGCAGCCTAAGTGTGACTCACACCGGGGAGCTGTTTTTT.

J is TRBJ2-7 and V is TRBV2; perhaps TRBD2 as D (5 bases). This CDR3 has 15 amino acids. Trimming removed 0 bases at V and 7 bases at J, with 16 bases between. Looked up from germline, CDR1 is SNHLY and CDR2 is FYNNEI. The CDR3 here is CASSEALRSSGEQYF. Written as DNA, the CDR3 is TGTGCCAGCAGTGAAGCGCTGAGGTCTTCGGGGGAGCAGTACTTC.

This chain connects TRBV5-5 to TRBJ1-4, with D hard to call. The CDR3 has 14 residues. Trimming took off 0 bases at V and 5 bases at J, with 8 bases between the two ends. The germline gives CDR1 SGHKS, CDR2 YYEKEE (reference sequence). DNA of the CDR3: TGTGCCAGCAGCTTGGCGGCAAACAATGAAAAACTGTTTTTT. As protein: CASSLAANNEKLFF.

There are a few counts of this clonotype. The CDR3 spells CAVTSSGQGVYGYTF. CDR3 nucleotide sequence: TGTGCCGTGACTAGTTCGGGACAGGGAGTCTATGGCTACACCTTC. This rearrangement joins TRBV10-3 to TRBJ1-2; TRBD1 agrees at 9 bases. This CDR3 comprises 15 residues. The V segment lost 11 bases and the J segment 4 bases; nucleotides outside the gene matches: 14. Germline loops: CDR1 ENHRY, CDR2 SYGVKD.

This clonotype appeared a few times. One junction end disagrees with the germline gene, perhaps due to a read error. The chain employs TRBV10-3 and TRBJ2-1; the match to TRBD1 covers 8 bases. The germline CDR1 and CDR2 sequences are ENHRY and SYGVKD. There are 15 residues in the CDR3. The chain's CDR3 is CVISSTGGIYNEQFF. In nucleotides, the CDR3 is TGTGTCATCAGCTCTACAGGGGGTATATACAATGAGCAGTTCTTC.

The CDR3 DNA reads TGTGCCAGCAGCTTAGGCGGGGGGACTATCTCCTACGAGCAGTACTTC. It encodes CASSLGGGTISYEQYF. The chain couples TRBV7-2 to TRBJ2-7; 8 positions agree with TRBD2. CDR1 SGHTA and CDR2 FQGNSA come from the germline V gene. This CDR3 region has 16 residues. With V trimmed by 1 base and J by 0 bases, 5 bases remained unmatched.

A note on this clonotype: The junction does not match germline at one end; this may be a read error. The chain uses TRBV28 and TRBJ1-6, with 8 nucleotides matching TRBD1. Germline CDR1 and CDR2: MDHEN and SYDVKM. CDR3 length: 15 residues. CDR3 sequence: CTSTGGTGNNSPLHF. DNA for the CDR3: TGTACCAGCACCGGCGGGACAGGCAATAATTCACCCCTCCACTTT. Full variable domain (outside the CDR3, taken from reference TRBV28 and TRBJ1-6): DVKVTQSSRYLVKRTGEKVFLECVQDMDHENMFWYRQDPGLGLRLIYFSYDVKMKEKGDIPEGYSVSREKKERFSLILESASTNQTSMYLCTSTGGTGNNSPLHFGNGTRLTVT.

This chain connects TRBV15 to TRBJ2-5; TRBD1 is a possible D gene (6 bases). The V gene's germline CDR1 is LNHNV and CDR2 YYDKDF (reference sequence). The CDR3 extends over 15 amino acids. V was clipped by 1 base and J by 4 bases, with 13 bases between them. The chain's CDR3 is CATSRARGQGETQYF. CDR3 bases: TGTGCCACCAGCAGAGCCAGGGGACAAGGAGAGACCCAGTACTTC.

The chain carries TRBV7-2 and TRBJ2-1; a weak D match, TRBD1 (5 bases). CDR1 is SGHTA, CDR2 FQGNSA, per germline. Deletions cut 1 base from V and 6 bases from J, with 19 bases between. The CDR3 spans 17 residues. CDR3 residues: CASSLVAGPLTGNEQFF. CDR3 nucleotide sequence: TGTGCCAGCAGCTTAGTCGCAGGGCCCTTGACGGGCAATGAGCAGTTCTTC. The full variable domain, in which reference TRBV7-2 and TRBJ2-1 provide the parts outside the CDR3, is GAGVSQSPSNKVTEKGKDVELRCDPISGHTALYWYRQSLGQGLEFLIYFQGNSAPDKSGLPSDRFSAERTGGSVSTLTIQRTQQEDSAVYLCASSLVAGPLTGNEQFFGPGTRLTVL.

The rearrangement joins TRBV10-3 to TRBJ2-3; 13 bases align to TRBD2. Trimming cost V 6 bases and J 6 bases; bases outside gene matches: 9. Germline V CDR1 and CDR2: ENHRY, SYGVKD. This CDR3 spans 16 amino acids. The CDR3 spells CAISLTSGGPGDTQYF. The CDR3 nucleotides are TGTGCCATCAGCCTGACTAGCGGGGGGCCCGGCGATACGCAGTATTTT.

On this clonotype: The CDR3 carries no conserved terminal phenylalanine or tryptophan, so it likely arises from a read error. The CDR3 here is CSTFLRGAGGYTS. CDR3 sequence (DNA): TGCAGTACCTTTTTACGGGGGGCAGGAGGCTACACCTCC. This sequence joins TRBV20-1 and TRBJ1-2; a weak D match, TRBD1 (6 bases). This CDR3 is built from 13 residues. CDR1 and CDR2 (germline): DFQATT, SNEGSKA (reference sequence). The V gene lost 8 bases and the J gene lost 8 bases, with 21 bases spanning the gap.

Points on this clonotype: The CDR3 carries no conserved terminal phenylalanine or tryptophan, so it likely arises from a read error. The chain combines TRBV7-9 with TRBJ2-7; no clear D. The CDR3 is 16 residues long. V dropped 5 bases and J dropped 4 bases, with 21 bases sitting between them. The V gene's germline CDR1 is SEHNR and CDR2 FQNEAQ (reference sequence). The CDR3 protein is CASSPSSSSTLYEQYL. Here the CDR3 DNA reads TGTGCCAGCAGCCCCTCCAGTAGTTCGACCTTATACGAGCAGTACTTA.

The V call is TRBV7-6, the J call TRBJ2-1; D not resolved. CDR3 length: 13 residues. CDR1 and CDR2 from the germline V gene are SGHVS and FNYEAQ. V lost 5 bases and J 8 bases, leaving 13 bases between the germline ends. The CDR3 nucleotides are TGTGCCAGCAGCCCCTTAGGAGAGGATGAGCAGTTCTTC. Residues: CASSPLGEDEQFF.

The V gene is TRBV3-1, the J gene TRBJ2-1; no clear D. The CDR3 sequence is 16 residues long. V was trimmed by 3 bases and J by 6 bases, leaving 18 bases between them. Germline V CDR1 and CDR2: LGHDT, YNNKEL (reference sequence). This CDR3 reads CASSHPDLPLPNEQFF. In DNA form, the CDR3 reads TGTGCCAGCAGCCACCCCGACTTACCCCTTCCCAATGAGCAGTTCTTC.

A note on this clonotype: A much larger clone differs from this one at a single base, so this may be a read error. The genes are TRBV7-2 and TRBJ2-3; the D gene is possibly TRBD1 (6 bases). CDR1 SGHTA and CDR2 FQGNSA come from the germline V gene. The V end lost 5 bases, the J end lost 4 bases, and 10 bases lay between the germline ends. The CDR3 has 13 residues. CDR3 region: CASSTEGADTQYF. CDR3 in DNA: TGTGCCAGCAGCACCGAGGGGGCAGATACGCAGTATTTT.

This clonotype was seen only a few times. The rearrangement uses TRBV15 and TRBJ1-1; D may be TRBD1 (6 bases). V gave up 0 bases and J gave up 1 base, with 18 bases separating them. Germline V CDR1 and CDR2: LNHNV, YYDKDF (reference sequence). This CDR3 is built from 18 residues. CDR3 DNA sequence: TGTGCCACCAGCAGAGATTTGGTACCTACAGGGCCGAACACTGAAGCTTTCTTT. It codes for CATSRDLVPTGPNTEAFF. Variable domain in full (rest from reference TRBV15 and TRBJ1-1): DAMVIQNPRYQVTQFGKPVTLSCSQTLNHNVMYWYQQKSSQAPKLLFHYYDKDFNNEADTPDNFQSRRPNTSFCFLDIRSPGLGDTAMYLCATSRDLVPTGPNTEAFFGQGTRLTVV.

This rearrangement joins TRBV4-1 to TRBJ1-5; the D gene is possibly TRBD1 (5 bases). The CDR3 contains 15 residues. V lost 4 bases, J lost 5 bases, and 15 bases lay in between. Germline CDR1 reads MGHRA; CDR2 reads YSYEKL. The DNA for the CDR3 is TGCGCCAGCAGCCGAGATGCCAGGGCCCATCAGCCCCAGCATTTT. Its protein product is CASSRDARAHQPQHF.

Turning to this clonotype: Sequence at one end of the junction differs from germline and may be a read error. The CDR3 reads CASSEGLEETRYF. The CDR3 nucleotides are TGTGCCAGCAGTGAAGGACTAGAAGAGACCCGGTACTTC. This chain joins TRBV6-1 and TRBJ2-5; TRBD2 might be the D (6 bases). CDR3 size: 13 residues. CDR1 and CDR2 (germline): MNHNS, SASEGT.

Comment on this clonotype: The junction departs from germline at one end; a sequencing error may be responsible. The chain recombines TRBV12-5 with TRBJ2-5; D gene uncertain. Germline values: CDR1 LGHNT, CDR2 FRNRAP. This CDR3 has 13 amino acids. CDR3 region: CAGGRTLQETQYF. The CDR3 nucleotides read TGTGCTGGTGGTCGCACTCTCCAAGAGACCCAGTACTTC.

The CDR3 DNA follows: TGTGCTAGTGGTTTGCTAGGTGGTGAGGGATCGAGCGAGCAGTTCTTC. As protein: CASGLLGGEGSSEQFF. The V call is TRBV12-5, the J call TRBJ2-1; possibly TRBD2 for D (5 bases). V gave up 2 bases and J gave up 10 bases, with 21 bases separating them. CDR3 length: 16 amino acids. CDR1 is LGHNT, CDR2 FRNRAP, per germline.

V is TRBV6-2 or TRBV6-3 and J is TRBJ2-5, with 10 bases fitting TRBD2. The closer fit of TRBJ2-7 to the DNA end suggests the J call may be wrong. Germline V gene data show CDR1 as MNHEY and CDR2 as SVGEGT. The CDR3 covers 14 residues. The CDR3 region is CASSIRTSGYEQYF. DNA for the CDR3: TGTGCCAGCAGTATCAGGACTAGCGGTTACGAGCAGTACTTC.

The CDR3 DNA is TGTGCCAGCAGCCCCCGGGGACAGCACTACACCTTC. Protein: CASSPRGQHYTF. V usage is TRBV3-1 and J usage is TRBJ1-2; 7 bases map to TRBD1. Trimming removed 4 bases from V and 10 bases from J; junction bases left unmatched: 6. From germline, CDR1 is LGHDT and CDR2 YNNKEL (reference sequence). The CDR3 consists of 12 residues.

V usage is TRBV5-1 and J usage is TRBJ1-4; 9 positions match TRBD1. The CDR3 has 16 residues. Germline values: CDR1 SGHRS, CDR2 YFSETQ. Trimming at V came to 1 base and at J to 7 bases, leaving 8 bases not matched to a gene. The CDR3 region is CASSLQPGQGTEKLFF. In DNA form, the CDR3 reads TGCGCCAGCAGCTTGCAACCGGGACAGGGAACTGAAAAACTGTTTTTT.

The chain recombines TRBV20-1 with TRBJ2-1; TRBD2 is a possible D gene (6 bases). The V end was cut by 0 bases, the J end by 5 bases, with 14 bases between. CDR3 length: 15 amino acids. Germline assignment: CDR1 DFQATT and CDR2 SNEGSKA (reference sequence). CDR3 DNA sequence: TGCAGTGCTAGAGAAGGAGCGGGTTTAGACAATGAGCAGTTCTTC. It translates to CSAREGAGLDNEQFF.

The V and J genes are TRBV12-3 or TRBV12-4 and TRBJ2-3; 10 bases match TRBD2. Trimming removed 6 bases from V and 2 bases from J; junction bases left unmatched: 8. This CDR3 comprises 16 residues. CDR3 coding DNA: TGTGCCAGCAGGACCCCTAGCGGGGGTAACACAGATACGCAGTATTTT. Translating it yields CASRTPSGGNTDTQYF.

This clonotype was seen more than once but under ten times. The chain carries TRBV20-1 and TRBJ2-7, with D tentatively TRBD1 (6 bases). Trimming removed 6 bases from V and 0 bases from J, with 12 bases in between. Germline values: CDR1 DFQATT, CDR2 SNEGSKA (reference sequence). The CDR3 spans 13 residues. CDR3 nucleotide sequence: TGCAGTGCGAAGGGGGTGAGCTCCTACGAGCAGTACTTC. Translating it yields CSAKGVSSYEQYF.

The chain is built from TRBV27 and TRBJ2-3; D might be TRBD2 (6 bases). The CDR3 loop spans 11 amino acids. In germline, CDR1 is MNHEY, CDR2 SMNVEV (reference sequence). The V end lost 6 bases, the J end lost 7 bases, and 8 bases lay between the germline ends. The CDR3 loop reads CASSAGYTQYF. Written as DNA, the CDR3 is TGTGCCAGCAGCGCGGGGTATACGCAGTATTTT.

Ten or more counts support this clonotype. The chain couples TRBV11-1 to TRBJ1-2; no definite D call. Germline lookup yields CDR1 SGHAT and CDR2 FQDESV (reference sequence). This CDR3 is 14 amino acids long. Trimming pared 6 bases from V and 8 bases from J, leaving 19 bases between. This chain's CDR3 is CASSLRTGFIGYTF. CDR3 in DNA: TGTGCCAGCAGTCTAAGGACCGGCTTTATCGGCTACACCTTC.

This chain connects TRBV7-8 to TRBJ2-3; TRBD2 might be the D (6 bases). Trimming removed 0 bases at V and 5 bases at J, with 18 bases between. CDR1 SGHVS and CDR2 FQNEAQ come from the germline V gene. This CDR3 is 17 amino acids long. This CDR3 reads CASSLARRGPEKDTQYF. CDR3 nucleotide sequence: TGTGCCAGCAGCTTAGCGCGGCGGGGCCCTGAGAAAGATACGCAGTATTTT.